This is a list of T cell receptor beta chains from one sample in a study of blood T cells in healthy people across ages. MiXCR, run by TCRdb on the 5' RACE reads, gives a single entry per CDR3 protein. There are about 1.8 million distinct CDR3 sequences in the sample; around half occur only once, and approximately 2.1% lies in the top ten. The sample consisted of blood. The receptors were gathered from a woman between 35 and 50 years old in good health. CDR3s include the opening cysteine and the closing phenylalanine or tryptophan. Each record gives: clone size, V gene, D gene, J gene, CDR3 protein, CDR3 DNA. D genes are given only for firm matches. For some rows the clone size is stated as once, few or many, or as a class when expanded; others skip it.

clone size: NA; V gene: TRBV12-3/TRBV12-4; D gene: TRBD1; J gene: TRBJ1-2; CDR3 protein: CASTRWGTGGYGYTF; CDR3 DNA: TGTGCCAGCACTAGATGGGGGACAGGCGGCTATGGCTACACCTTC
clone size: NA; V gene: TRBV5-1; D gene: NA; J gene: TRBJ1-2; CDR3 protein: CASSSGADGYTF; CDR3 DNA: TGCGCCAGCAGCTCTGGGGCGGATGGCTACACCTTC
clone size: NA; V gene: TRBV12-3/TRBV12-4; D gene: NA; J gene: TRBJ1-5; CDR3 protein: CASSLEGGGRSNQPQHF; CDR3 DNA: TGTGCCAGCAGTTTAGAGGGGGGGGGCCGCAGCAATCAGCCCCAGCATTTT
clone size: NA; V gene: TRBV29-1; D gene: NA; J gene: TRBJ2-5; CDR3 protein: CSVVPRARETQYF; CDR3 DNA: TGCAGCGTTGTACCTCGGGCCCGGGAGACCCAGTACTTC
clone size: once; V gene: TRBV25-1; D gene: TRBD2; J gene: TRBJ2-1; CDR3 protein: CASSRRGGVRRGGPTNEQFF; CDR3 DNA: TGTGCCAGCAGTCGACGAGGGGGTGTTCGGCGGGGGGGACCCACAAATGAGCAGTTCTTC
clone size: few; V gene: TRBV6-6; D gene: TRBD2; J gene: TRBJ2-1; CDR3 protein: CASSPRTSGGAWNEQFF; CDR3 DNA: TGTGCCAGCAGTCCGCGGACTAGCGGGGGGGCCTGGAATGAGCAGTTCTTC
clone size: many; V gene: TRBV20-1; D gene: NA; J gene: TRBJ2-5; CDR3 protein: CSARKGQETQYF; CDR3 DNA: TGCAGTGCTAGAAAAGGTCAAGAGACCCAGTACTTC
clone size: few; V gene: TRBV4-1; D gene: NA; J gene: TRBJ2-1; CDR3 protein: CASSRGDNWNEQFF; CDR3 DNA: TGCGCCAGCAGCCGCGGGGACAATTGGAATGAGCAGTTCTTC
clone size: NA; V gene: TRBV6-2/TRBV6-3; D gene: TRBD2; J gene: TRBJ2-7; CDR3 protein: CASSYWGREAHEQYF; CDR3 DNA: TGTGCCAGCAGTTACTGGGGGAGGGAAGCCCACGAGCAGTACTTC
clone size: NA; V gene: TRBV2; D gene: TRBD1; J gene: TRBJ2-4; CDR3 protein: CASRGQPIIAKNIQYF; CDR3 DNA: TGTGCCAGCCGGGGACAGCCGATAATAGCCAAAAACATTCAGTACTTC
clone size: NA; V gene: TRBV12-3/TRBV12-4; D gene: TRBD1; J gene: TRBJ2-7; CDR3 protein: CASSLGPGTGTYEQYF; CDR3 DNA: TGTGCCAGCAGTTTAGGGCCCGGGACAGGGACCTACGAGCAGTACTTC
clone size: few; V gene: TRBV11-2; D gene: TRBD1; J gene: TRBJ2-3; CDR3 protein: CASSIGQGEDTQYF; CDR3 DNA: TGTGCCAGCAGCATCGGACAGGGTGAGGATACGCAGTATTTT
clone size: few; V gene: TRBV28; D gene: NA; J gene: TRBJ2-6; CDR3 protein: CASSFVQQGPLDGANVLTF; CDR3 DNA: TGTGCCAGCAGTTTCGTACAGCAGGGTCCTCTCGACGGGGCCAACGTCCTGACTTTC
clone size: few; V gene: TRBV20-1; D gene: TRBD1; J gene: TRBJ1-6; CDR3 protein: CSVMDRESSPLHF; CDR3 DNA: TGCAGTGTGATGGACAGGGAGAGTTCACCCCTCCACTTT
clone size: few; V gene: TRBV15; D gene: TRBD1; J gene: TRBJ2-4; CDR3 protein: CATSRPMGQGGNIQYF; CDR3 DNA: TGTGCCACCAGCAGACCTATGGGACAGGGAGGAAACATTCAGTACTTC
clone size: NA; V gene: TRBV7-2; D gene: TRBD2; J gene: TRBJ2-3; CDR3 protein: CASSLRPSGGIDTQYF; CDR3 DNA: TGTGCCAGCAGCTTAAGGCCTAGCGGGGGAATAGATACGCAGTATTTT
clone size: NA; V gene: TRBV12-3/TRBV12-4; D gene: TRBD2; J gene: TRBJ2-7; CDR3 protein: CASSSSRGEGSSYEQYF; CDR3 DNA: TGTGCCAGCAGTTCTAGTCGGGGGGAGGGAAGCTCCTACGAGCAGTACTTC
clone size: NA; V gene: TRBV28; D gene: TRBD1; J gene: TRBJ2-7; CDR3 protein: CASSSGGQGTQDEQYF; CDR3 DNA: TGTGCCAGCAGTTCTGGGGGACAGGGAACACAAGACGAGCAGTACTTC
clone size: NA; V gene: TRBV28; D gene: TRBD1; J gene: TRBJ2-5; CDR3 protein: CASSLLGQGFEQYF; CDR3 DNA: TGTGCCAGCAGTTTGCTGGGACAGGGTTTTGAACAGTACTTC
clone size: few; V gene: TRBV20-1; D gene: NA; J gene: TRBJ1-2; CDR3 protein: CSAIAPGVVNYGYTF; CDR3 DNA: TGCAGTGCTATTGCCCCCGGCGTGGTTAACTATGGCTACACCTTC
clone size: NA; V gene: TRBV5-1; D gene: NA; J gene: TRBJ2-6; CDR3 protein: CASSLALGPVSQANVLTF; CDR3 DNA: TGCGCCAGCAGCTTGGCCCTGGGTCCTGTGTCTCAGGCCAACGTCCTGACTTTC
clone size: few; V gene: TRBV6-6; D gene: TRBD1; J gene: TRBJ2-7; CDR3 protein: CASSYSRDRGPYEQYF; CDR3 DNA: TGTGCCAGCAGTTACTCGAGGGACAGGGGTCCCTACGAGCAGTACTTC
clone size: few; V gene: TRBV12-3/TRBV12-4; D gene: NA; J gene: TRBJ2-7; CDR3 protein: CASTTGPSNEQYF; CDR3 DNA: TGTGCCAGCACCACGGGACCCTCTAACGAGCAGTACTTC
clone size: NA; V gene: TRBV11-1; D gene: TRBD1; J gene: TRBJ1-1; CDR3 protein: CASSLRGPTSLGRRTEAFF; CDR3 DNA: TGTGCCAGCAGCTTAAGGGGGCCAACGAGCCTGGGACGGAGGACCGAAGCTTTCTTT
clone size: NA; V gene: TRBV27; D gene: TRBD1; J gene: TRBJ1-2; CDR3 protein: CASGTGVFYGYTF; CDR3 DNA: TGTGCCAGCGGGACAGGGGTCTTCTATGGCTACACCTTC
clone size: NA; V gene: TRBV27; D gene: TRBD1; J gene: TRBJ2-3; CDR3 protein: CASSLYRGRNTDTQYF; CDR3 DNA: TGTGCCAGCAGTTTGTACAGGGGGAGAAACACAGATACGCAGTATTTT
clone size: NA; V gene: TRBV6-1; D gene: NA; J gene: TRBJ1-2; CDR3 protein: CASSPGTPYGYTF; CDR3 DNA: TGTGCCAGCAGTCCCGGGACGCCCTATGGCTACACCTTC
clone size: NA; V gene: TRBV20-1; D gene: NA; J gene: TRBJ2-5; CDR3 protein: CSAPQGIQETQYF; CDR3 DNA: TGCAGTGCCCCTCAGGGCATCCAAGAGACCCAGTACTTC
clone size: once; V gene: TRBV4-1; D gene: NA; J gene: TRBJ2-5; CDR3 protein: CASSQEPGLPRETQYF; CDR3 DNA: TGCGCCAGCAGCCAAGAGCCCGGACTCCCAAGGGAGACCCAGTACTTC
clone size: NA; V gene: TRBV6-5; D gene: NA; J gene: TRBJ2-1; CDR3 protein: CASRPTGRPYNEQFF; CDR3 DNA: TGTGCCAGCAGGCCGACAGGGAGGCCCTACAATGAGCAGTTCTTC
clone size: once; V gene: TRBV3-1; D gene: NA; J gene: TRBJ2-7; CDR3 protein: CASSQNPGASYEQYF; CDR3 DNA: TGTGCCAGCAGCCAAAATCCAGGTGCCTCCTACGAGCAGTACTTC
clone size: NA; V gene: TRBV15; D gene: TRBD2; J gene: TRBJ2-1; CDR3 protein: CATSGGLAGGLARDNEQFF; CDR3 DNA: TGTGCCACCAGCGGAGGACTAGCGGGGGGGTTGGCCCGAGACAATGAGCAGTTCTTC
clone size: NA; V gene: TRBV24-1; D gene: NA; J gene: TRBJ2-1; CDR3 protein: CATSDLRGSAYNEQFF; CDR3 DNA: TGTGCCACCAGTGATTTGCGAGGGAGTGCCTACAATGAGCAGTTCTTC
clone size: NA; V gene: TRBV20-1; D gene: TRBD2; J gene: TRBJ2-5; CDR3 protein: CSARDAGRVETQYF; CDR3 DNA: TGCAGTGCTAGAGACGCGGGGAGGGTAGAGACCCAGTACTTC
clone size: NA; V gene: TRBV4-3; D gene: NA; J gene: TRBJ1-5; CDR3 protein: CASSRLLDSNQPQHF; CDR3 DNA: TGCGCCAGCAGTCGTTTACTTGACAGTAATCAGCCCCAGCATTTT
clone size: few; V gene: TRBV4-3; D gene: NA; J gene: TRBJ1-2; CDR3 protein: CASSQGVAGAPPDYGYTF; CDR3 DNA: TGCGCCAGCAGCCAAGGGGTGGCAGGGGCCCCTCCAGACTATGGCTACACCTTC
clone size: NA; V gene: TRBV27; D gene: TRBD1; J gene: TRBJ2-3; CDR3 protein: CASSLSREDRAPDTQYF; CDR3 DNA: TGTGCCAGCAGTTTATCGAGGGAGGACAGGGCCCCAGATACGCAGTATTTT
clone size: NA; V gene: TRBV28; D gene: NA; J gene: TRBJ2-7; CDR3 protein: CASSPLAGLGSYEQYF; CDR3 DNA: TGTGCCAGCAGTCCCCTAGCCGGGCTCGGGTCCTACGAGCAGTACTTC
clone size: NA; V gene: TRBV20-1; D gene: NA; J gene: TRBJ2-1; CDR3 protein: CSAEATGLYNEQFF; CDR3 DNA: TGCAGTGCAGAGGCGACAGGCCTCTACAATGAGCAGTTCTTC
clone size: NA; V gene: TRBV6-2/TRBV6-3; D gene: NA; J gene: TRBJ1-2; CDR3 protein: CASSFSQGNGYTF; CDR3 DNA: TGTGCCAGCAGTTTCTCGCAGGGGAATGGCTACACCTTC
clone size: NA; V gene: TRBV24-1; D gene: NA; J gene: TRBJ2-1; CDR3 protein: CATSDRTVDLNNEQFF; CDR3 DNA: TGTGCCACCAGTGATCGGACGGTAGATTTGAACAATGAGCAGTTCTTC
clone size: NA; V gene: TRBV4-3; D gene: TRBD1; J gene: TRBJ2-6; CDR3 protein: CASSQHNRGSGANVLTF; CDR3 DNA: TGCGCCAGCAGCCAGCATAACAGGGGCTCCGGGGCCAACGTCCTGACTTTC